The source of this T cell receptor beta chain is a study of blood T cell dynamics during melanoma immunotherapy. Across the study: Standard first-line treatment here was pembrolizumab or nivolumab plus ipilimumab in metastatic melanoma. General study findings and limits: Clones driving repertoire changes may be melanoma-specific or general immune activation.

Time point specified: pre-treatment baseline. At 12 weeks after first infusion, RECIST 1.1 defined response for most patients. Regarding this clone: The antigen is unknown.

Produced via immunoSEQ multiplex PCR; TCRdb's table is partial and in-frame only. The repertoire holds about 22,000 clones, with roughly 91% as singletons. Germline V gene data show CDR1 as MNHEY and CDR2 as SVGAGI. V gave up 2 bases and J gave up 2 bases, with 7 bases separating them. The CDR3 consists of 14 residues. The TCR originated in a human donor with melanoma. The V and J genes are TRBV6-5 and TRBJ2-4; D uncertain. The material sequenced was blood, taken from a patient treated with checkpoint blockade. The CDR3 sequence: CASSYGVSKNIQYF. The DNA of the CDR3 is TGTGCCAGCAGTTACGGAGTGTCCAAAAACATTCAGTACTTC.